This T cell receptor beta chain comes out of a study of PD-1 blockade in mismatch repair-deficient tumors. Across the whole study: Enrolled 2013-2016, patients had progressing, pretreated mismatch repair-deficient cancers of around 12 types.

This clone was found a few times. TCRs were sequenced from a few patients responding to pembrolizumab. Here immunoSEQ multiplex PCR was the method, and the copy in TCRdb shows in-frame clones only, minus some. The sample lists about 84,000 clones, 81% occurring once. Germline V gives CDR1 SEHNR, CDR2 FQNEAQ (reference sequence). V was pared by 4 bases and J by 3 bases, with 8 bases of the junction left unmatched. The CDR3 is 16 residues long. The sequences come from peripheral blood, collected 12 weeks after starting pembrolizumab. The chain has TRBV7-9 and TRBJ2-7; TRBD2 aligns across 11 bases. The sequence was obtained from an adult with mismatch repair-deficient cancer. The CDR3 DNA is TGTGCCAGCAGCTCCCAACTAGCGGGAGCGTACTACGAGCAGTACTTC. Amino acids: CASSSQLAGAYYEQYF. Looking up the rest from reference TRBV7-9 and TRBJ2-7 gives the full variable domain: DTGVSQNPRHKITKRGQNVTFRCDPISEHNRLYWYRQTLGQGPEFLTYFQNEAQLEKSRLLSDRFSAERPKGSFSTLEIQRTEQGDSAMYLCASSSQLAGAYYEQYFGPGTRLTVT.